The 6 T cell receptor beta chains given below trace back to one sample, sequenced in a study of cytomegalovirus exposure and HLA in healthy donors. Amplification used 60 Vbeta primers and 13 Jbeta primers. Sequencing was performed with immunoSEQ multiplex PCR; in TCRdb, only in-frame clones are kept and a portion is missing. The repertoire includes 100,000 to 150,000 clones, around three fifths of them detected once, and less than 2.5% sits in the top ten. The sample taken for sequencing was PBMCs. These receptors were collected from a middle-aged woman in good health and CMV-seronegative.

CDR3 DNA: TGCGCCAGCAGCCCAGGGGCTAGCTCCTACGAGCAGTACTTC. Translation gives CASSPGASSYEQYF. The J gene is TRBJ2-7, the V gene TRBV5-1, with D maybe TRBD1 (6 bases). Germline CDR1 reads SGHRS; CDR2 reads YFSETQ. Trimming took 4 bases from V and 0 from J, leaving 11 bases between them. The CDR3 has 14 amino acids.

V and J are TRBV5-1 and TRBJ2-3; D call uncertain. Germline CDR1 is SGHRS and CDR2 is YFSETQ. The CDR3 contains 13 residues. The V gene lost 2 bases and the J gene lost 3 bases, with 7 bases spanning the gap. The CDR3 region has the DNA TGCGCCAGCAGCTTTGGCCCTACAGATACGCAGTATTTT. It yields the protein CASSFGPTDTQYF.

The CDR3 bases are TGTGCCATCAGTGAGTCGATACAGGCCACTGAAGCTTTCTTT. It translates to CAISESIQATEAFF. This chain connects TRBV10-3 to TRBJ1-1, with D perhaps TRBD1 (5 bases). V lost 0 bases and J lost 4, with 9 bases in between. Germline CDR1 ENHRY, CDR2 SYGVKD. There are 14 residues in the CDR3.

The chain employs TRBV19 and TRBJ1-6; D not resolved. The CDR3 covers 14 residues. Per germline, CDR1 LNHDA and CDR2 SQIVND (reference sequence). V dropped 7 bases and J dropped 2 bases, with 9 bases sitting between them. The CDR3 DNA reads TGTGCCAGTACGGAGGGAACCTATAATTCACCCCTCCACTTT. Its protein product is CASTEGTYNSPLHF.

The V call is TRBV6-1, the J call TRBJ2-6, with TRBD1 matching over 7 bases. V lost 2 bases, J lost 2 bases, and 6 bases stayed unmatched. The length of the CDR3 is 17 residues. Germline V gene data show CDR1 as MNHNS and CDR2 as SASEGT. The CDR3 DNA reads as TGTGCCAGCAGTGAAACTACAGGGGCAGCTGGGGCCAACGTCCTGACTTTC. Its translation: CASSETTGAAGANVLTF.

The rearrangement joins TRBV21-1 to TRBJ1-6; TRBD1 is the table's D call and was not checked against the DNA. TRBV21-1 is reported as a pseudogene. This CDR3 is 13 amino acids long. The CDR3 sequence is CASIDRPNSPLHF. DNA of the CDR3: TGTGCCAGCATCGACAGGCCTAATTCACCCCTCCACTTT.